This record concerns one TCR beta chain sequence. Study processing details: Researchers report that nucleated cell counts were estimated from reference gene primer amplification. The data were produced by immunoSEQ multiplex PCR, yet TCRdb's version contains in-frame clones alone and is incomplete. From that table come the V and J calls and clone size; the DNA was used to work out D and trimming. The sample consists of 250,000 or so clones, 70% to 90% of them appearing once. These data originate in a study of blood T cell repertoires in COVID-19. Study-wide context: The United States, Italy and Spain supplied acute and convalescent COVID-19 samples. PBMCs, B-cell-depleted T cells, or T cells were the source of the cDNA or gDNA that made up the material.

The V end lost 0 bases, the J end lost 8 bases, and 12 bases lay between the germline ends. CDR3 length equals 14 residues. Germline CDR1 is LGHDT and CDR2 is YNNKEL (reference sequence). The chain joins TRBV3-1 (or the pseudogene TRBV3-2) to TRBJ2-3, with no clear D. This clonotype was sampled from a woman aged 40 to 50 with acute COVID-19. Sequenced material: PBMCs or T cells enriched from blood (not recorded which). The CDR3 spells CASSQEPATRTQYF. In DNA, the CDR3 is TGTGCCAGCAGCCAAGAACCAGCGACCCGTACGCAGTATTTT.